This T cell receptor (beta chain) was identified during a study of blood T cell repertoires in COVID-19. Background on the study: Acute-phase and convalescent COVID-19 samples originated in the United States, Italy and Spain. In each case, the material was cDNA or gDNA derived from T cells, B-cell-depleted T cells, or PBMCs.

Germline loops: CDR1 MNHEY, CDR2 SMNVEV (reference sequence). The CDR3 length is 14 residues. Trimming left V 3 bases short and J 4 bases short, with 12 bases between. Measured with immunoSEQ multiplex PCR; TCRdb has only the in-frame clones, and not every one. The sample has approximately 180,000 clones; 75% to 90% are singletons. Sequenced sample: PBMCs or T cells enriched from blood (not recorded which). The chain couples TRBV27 to TRBJ1-2, with D possibly matching TRBD1 (5 bases). The sequence came from a man aged 35 to 55 who had recovered from COVID-19. The CDR3 here is CASSFRDSVYGYTF. CDR3 DNA sequence: TGTGCCAGCAGTTTCCGGGACTCGGTCTATGGCTACACCTTC.